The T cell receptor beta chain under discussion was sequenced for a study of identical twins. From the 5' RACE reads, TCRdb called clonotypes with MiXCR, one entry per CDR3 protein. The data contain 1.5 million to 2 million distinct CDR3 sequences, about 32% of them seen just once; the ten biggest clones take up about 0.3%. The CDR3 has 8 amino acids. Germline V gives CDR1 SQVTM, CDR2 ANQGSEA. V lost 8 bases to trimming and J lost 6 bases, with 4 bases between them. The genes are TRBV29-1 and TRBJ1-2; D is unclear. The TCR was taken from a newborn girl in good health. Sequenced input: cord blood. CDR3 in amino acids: CSPDGYTF. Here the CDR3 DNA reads TGCAGCCCGGATGGCTACACCTTC.